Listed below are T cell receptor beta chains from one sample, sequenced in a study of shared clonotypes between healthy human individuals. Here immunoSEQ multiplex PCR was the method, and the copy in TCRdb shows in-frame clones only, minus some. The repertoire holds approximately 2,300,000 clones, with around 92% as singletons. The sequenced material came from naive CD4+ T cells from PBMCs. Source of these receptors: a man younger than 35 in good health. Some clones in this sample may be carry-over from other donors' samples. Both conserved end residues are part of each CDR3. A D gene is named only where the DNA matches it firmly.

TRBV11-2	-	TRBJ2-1	CASSLQGAGGYNEQFF	TGTGCCAGCAGCCTCCAGGGGGCGGGAGGGTACAATGAGCAGTTCTTC
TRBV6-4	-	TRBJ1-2	CASGGAANYGYTF	TGTGCCAGCGGTGGAGCAGCTAACTATGGCTACACCTTC
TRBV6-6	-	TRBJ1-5	CASSYLSGNQPQHF	TGTGCCAGCAGTTACCTTAGCGGCAATCAGCCCCAGCATTTT
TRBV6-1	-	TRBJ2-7	CASSDLGQGRGSYEQYF	TGTGCCAGCAGTGACCTCGGGCAGGGTCGAGGTTCCTACGAGCAGTACTTC
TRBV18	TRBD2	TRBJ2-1	CASSPGLAGSYNEQFF	TGTGCCAGCTCACCCGGACTAGCGGGTTCCTACAATGAGCAGTTCTTC
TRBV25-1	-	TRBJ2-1	CASSDPMGPGWQFF	TGTGCCAGCAGTGACCCCATGGGTCCAGGGTGGCAGTTCTTC
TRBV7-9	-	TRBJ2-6	CASSSVGGSGANVLTF	TGTGCCAGCAGCTCGGTAGGTGGCTCTGGGGCCAACGTCCTGACTTTC
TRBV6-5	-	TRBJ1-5	CASSYEGDQPQHF	TGTGCCAGCAGTTACGAGGGGGATCAGCCCCAGCATTTT
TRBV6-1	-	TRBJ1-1	CATLLGVNTEAFF	TGTGCCACCCTACTGGGGGTGAACACTGAAGCTTTCTTT
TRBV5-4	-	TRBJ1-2	CASSPGKGQGGYTF	TGTGCCAGCAGCCCCGGGAAGGGGCAAGGAGGCTACACCTTC
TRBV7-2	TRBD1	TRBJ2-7	CASSLEDRGPYEQYF	TGTGCCAGCAGCTTAGAGGACAGGGGGCCCTACGAGCAGTACTTC
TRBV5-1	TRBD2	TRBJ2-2	CASSSLRTSGTGELFF	TGCGCCAGCAGCTCGCTCCGGACTAGCGGGACCGGGGAGCTGTTTTTT
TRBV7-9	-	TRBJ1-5	CASSLDPGGGGNQPQHF	TGTGCCAGCAGCTTAGACCCGGGGGGTGGTGGCAATCAGCCCCAGCATTTT
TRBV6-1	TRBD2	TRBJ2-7	CASKTSGTYEQYF	TGTGCCAGCAAGACTAGCGGGACCTACGAGCAGTACTTC
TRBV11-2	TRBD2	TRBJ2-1	CASSRIAGGPYNEQFF	TGTGCCAGCAGTCGTATAGCGGGAGGGCCCTACAATGAGCAGTTCTTC
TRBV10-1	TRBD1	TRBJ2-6	CASSGSGGGGANVLTF	TGCGCCAGCAGTGGGTCAGGGGGCGGTGGGGCCAACGTCCTGACTTTC
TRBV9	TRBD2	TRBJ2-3	CASTPGGLADTQYF	TGTGCCAGCACCCCGGGGGGGCTTGCAGATACGCAGTATTTT
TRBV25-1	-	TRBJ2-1	CASTWFGGQNNEQFF	TGTGCCAGCACCTGGTTTGGCGGACAGAACAATGAGCAGTTCTTC